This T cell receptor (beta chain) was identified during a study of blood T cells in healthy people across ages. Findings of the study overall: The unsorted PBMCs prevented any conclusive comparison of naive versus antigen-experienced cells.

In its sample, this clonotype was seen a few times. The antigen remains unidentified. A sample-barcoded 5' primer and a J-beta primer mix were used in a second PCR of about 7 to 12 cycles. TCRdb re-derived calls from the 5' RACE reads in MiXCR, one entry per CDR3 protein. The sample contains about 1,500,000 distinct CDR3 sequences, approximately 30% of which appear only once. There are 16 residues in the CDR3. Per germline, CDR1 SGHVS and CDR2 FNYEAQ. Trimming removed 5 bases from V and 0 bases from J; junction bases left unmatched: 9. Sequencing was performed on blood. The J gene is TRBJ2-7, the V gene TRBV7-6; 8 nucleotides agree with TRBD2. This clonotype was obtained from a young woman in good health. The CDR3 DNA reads TGTGCCAGCAGCATAAACAACGGGGGGGCCTCCTACGAGCAGTACTTC. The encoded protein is CASSINNGGASYEQYF.